The clone carrying this TCR beta chain has ten or more counts. What it recognizes is unknown. Use of 60 Vbeta and 13 Jbeta primers characterized the PCR. Produced via immunoSEQ multiplex PCR; TCRdb's table is partial and in-frame only. The table shows about 150,000 clones, with about 74% occurring only once. The sample is drawn from a study of cytomegalovirus exposure and HLA in healthy donors. Overall study results and limits: Fewer N-insertions (relative to the roughly 720-donor mean) were reportedly seen in an Asian-associated ancestry cluster in a later analysis. Another analysis was done later, and it associated approximately 15,000 TCR beta sequences with HLA alleles at 0.05 false discovery rate.

J was trimmed by 4 bases and V by 9 bases; bases with no gene match: 9. Germline CDR1 is ENHRY and CDR2 is SYGVKD. This CDR3 has 14 amino acids. The chain combines TRBV10-3 with TRBJ2-5; 9 bases agree with TRBD1. This TCR came from a woman aged 40 to 49 in good health and CMV-seronegative. Sequenced: PBMCs. The CDR3 is CAIRMDRGGETQYF. The CDR3, as DNA: TGTGCCATTCGCATGGACAGGGGAGGAGAGACCCAGTACTTC.